What follows is one T cell receptor (beta chain) and its context. This clonotype was detected a few times. No cognate antigen has been identified for it. No qualities accompany the bases; no much larger clone lies one base away. These data come from a study of T cell repertoires in cytomegalovirus infection (dated by TCRdb to the late 2010s). Regarding the complete study: The HLA type of each donor mattered for the analysis, because public TCR beta signatures pointed to carriage of CMV infection along with the matching HLA type.

CDR1 and CDR2 were assigned from the germline V gene (reference sequence) as DFQATT and SNEGSKA. Inclusive of the bounding cysteine and phenylalanine, the CDR3 is 14 residues long. Only CDR3 DNA is held: 42 bases, read in frame from base 1. The germline V and J ends show losses of 3 bases and 3 bases respectively, and no gene match explains 8 bases of the junction. These reads were obtained on an Illumina HiSeq 1500. TCRdb ran its own pipeline on the public reads, namely fastp trimming at Q25 and MiXCR clone calling, and kept in-frame beta chains. Merged by CDR3 protein, the rows form single entries marked with the most common genes and DNA. For this sample there are roughly 230,000 distinct CDR3 sequences; over 15% appear just once. The top ten hold about 45% of the sample. Beyond this particular receptor, the publication reports: Carriers of CMV infection plus the relevant HLA type were discriminated by the cumulative frequency of public TCR beta family members in the study cohort and in an independent roughly 350-donor cohort. The ex vivo response was dominated by HLA-C-restricted CMV-specific TCR beta clonotypes, which also provided the single most frequent clonotype in two of eight donors.

The rearrangement combines TRBV20-1 with TRBJ2-7, with 7 central nucleotides matching TRBD2. The receptor comes from a human donor in good health (CMV status not recorded). Some clones in this sample may be carry-over from other donors' samples. Sequenced sample: CD8+ T cells from PBMCs. The bases read TGCAGTGCTAGGGGGCGGGAGAACTACTACGAGCAGTACTTC. It translates to CSARGRENYYEQYF.